Listed below are T cell receptor beta chains from one sample, sequenced in a study of cytomegalovirus exposure and HLA in healthy donors. Clones were read by immunoSEQ multiplex PCR, and TCRdb kept only the in-frame ones, dropping some. Recorded here are about 130,000 clones; the top ten clones represent 2%. Input material: PBMCs. These receptors originate from a woman aged 55-69 years in good health and CMV-seronegative. Both conserved end residues are part of each CDR3. The D gene is left open where the match is weak.

V gene	J gene	D gene	CDR3 protein
TRBV2	TRBJ2-7	TRBD1	CASIPGTGVPYEQYF
TRBV6-5	TRBJ2-7	.	CASSKNTGAYEQYF
TRBV11-2	TRBJ2-3	.	CASTEKVLPRTDTQYF
TRBV5-1	TRBJ2-6	.	CASNALSGANVLTF
TRBV5-1	TRBJ2-2	TRBD2	CASSPGLADTGELFF
TRBV14	TRBJ2-5	.	CASSQSLGAQETQYF
TRBV2	TRBJ2-1	TRBD2	CASGVGGAGDSYNEQFF
TRBV5-1	TRBJ2-7	TRBD1	CASSLWDSTYEQYF
TRBV5-4	TRBJ2-7	TRBD2	CASSSKTSGEYEQYF
TRBV7-2	TRBJ2-7	.	CASSLKYEQYF
TRBV19	TRBJ2-6	.	CASSIGAGDPSGANVLTF
TRBV2	TRBJ2-5	TRBD2	CASSLAGVGETQYF
TRBV6-1	TRBJ2-5	.	CASLEGFSEGTQYF
TRBV5-1	TRBJ1-3	.	CASSAGAGNTIYF
TRBV2	TRBJ2-5	TRBD2	CASSGTSAYQETQYF
TRBV28	TRBJ2-3	.	CASSPNHARYTQYF
TRBV5-4	TRBJ1-6	TRBD1	CASSRPTGEVSPLHF
TRBV27	TRBJ1-1	.	CASSLSPGGVRYRTEAFF
TRBV2	TRBJ2-1	TRBD2	CASSDGRGGFHEQFF
TRBV7-8	TRBJ2-1	TRBD2	CASSSLAGGIYNEQFF
TRBV7-9	TRBJ2-7	.	CASSLSGIEQYF
TRBV28	TRBJ2-7	.	CAPAWFLDSYEQYF